This T cell receptor beta chain was sequenced in a study of T cells in Graves' hyperthyroidism and ophthalmopathy. Germline CDR1 reads ENHRY; CDR2 reads SYGVKD. This CDR3 region has 13 residues. The ends were cut back, 5 bases at V and 8 bases at J, with 15 bases in the middle. As for this clonotype: A much larger clone sits a single nucleotide away, making a read error possible.

Amplification targeted TCR beta CDR3 regions from RNA transcripts. The TCR CDR3 was amplified in a first-round RT-PCR using the HTBI primer set. MiXCR, applied by TCRdb to the multiplex PCR reads, yields one record per CDR3 protein. In the table there are more than 300,000 distinct CDR3 sequences, 14% of which are singletons. The sequence was obtained from a woman aged 25 to 39 with Graves' hyperthyroidism. The sample consisted of blood. The gene calls are TRBV10-3 and TRBJ1-2; weak D call: TRBD1 (5 bases). CDR3 protein: CAISSPGARGYTF. CDR3 nucleotides: TGTGCCATCAGTTCCCCCGGGGCACGAGGCTACACCTTC.